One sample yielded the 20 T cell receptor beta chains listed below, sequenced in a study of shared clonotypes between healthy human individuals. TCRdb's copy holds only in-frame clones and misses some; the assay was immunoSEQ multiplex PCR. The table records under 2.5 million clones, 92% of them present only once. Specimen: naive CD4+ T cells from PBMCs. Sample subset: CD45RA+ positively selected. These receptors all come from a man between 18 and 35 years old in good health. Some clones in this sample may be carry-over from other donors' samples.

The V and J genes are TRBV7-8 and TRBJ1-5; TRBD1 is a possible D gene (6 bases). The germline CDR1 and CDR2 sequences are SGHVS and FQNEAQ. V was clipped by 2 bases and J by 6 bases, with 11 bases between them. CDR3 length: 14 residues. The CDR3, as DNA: TGTGCCAGCAGCTTAAGTGGAGGGGGTCAGCCCCAGCATTTT. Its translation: CASSLSGGGQPQHF. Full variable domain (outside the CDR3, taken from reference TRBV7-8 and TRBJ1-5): GAGVSQSPRYKVAKRGQDVALRCDPISGHVSLFWYQQALGQGPEFLTYFQNEAQLDKSGLPSDRFFAERPEGSVSTLKIQRTQQEDSAVYLCASSLSGGGQPQHFGDGTRLSIL.

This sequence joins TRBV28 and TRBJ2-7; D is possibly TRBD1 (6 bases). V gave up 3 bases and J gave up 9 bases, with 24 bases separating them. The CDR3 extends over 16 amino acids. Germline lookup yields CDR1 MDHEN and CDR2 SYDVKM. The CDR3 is CASSFGRPGQDLGQYF. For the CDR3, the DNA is TGTGCCAGCAGTTTCGGGCGGCCGGGACAAGATCTTGGGCAGTACTTC.

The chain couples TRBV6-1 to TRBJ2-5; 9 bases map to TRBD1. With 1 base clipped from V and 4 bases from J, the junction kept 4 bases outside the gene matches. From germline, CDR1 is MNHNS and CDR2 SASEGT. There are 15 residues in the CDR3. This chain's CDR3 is CASSEDHRGPETQYF. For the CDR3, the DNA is TGTGCCAGCAGTGAAGACCACAGGGGGCCAGAGACCCAGTACTTC.

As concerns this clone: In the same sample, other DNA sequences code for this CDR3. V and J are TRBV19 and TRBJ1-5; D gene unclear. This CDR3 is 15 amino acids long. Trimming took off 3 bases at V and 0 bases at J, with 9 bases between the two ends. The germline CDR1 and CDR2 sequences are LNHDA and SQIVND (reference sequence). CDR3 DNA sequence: TGTGCCAGTAGTATCCGAGGGAGTAGCAATCAGCCCCAGCATTTT. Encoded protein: CASSIRGSSNQPQHF.

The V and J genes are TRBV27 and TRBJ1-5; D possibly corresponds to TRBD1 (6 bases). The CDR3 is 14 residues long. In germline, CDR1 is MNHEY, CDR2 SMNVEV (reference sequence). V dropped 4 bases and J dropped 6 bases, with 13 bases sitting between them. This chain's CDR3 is CASSWGGPPQPQHF. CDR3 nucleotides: TGTGCCAGCAGTTGGGGGGGCCCCCCTCAGCCCCAGCATTTT.

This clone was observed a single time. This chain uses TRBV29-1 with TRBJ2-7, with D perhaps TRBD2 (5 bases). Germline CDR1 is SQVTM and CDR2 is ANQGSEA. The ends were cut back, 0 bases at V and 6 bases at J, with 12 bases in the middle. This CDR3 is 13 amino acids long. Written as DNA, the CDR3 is TGCAGCGTTGAAGATGTTCGGAGGAGCGAGCAGTACTTC. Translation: CSVEDVRRSEQYF.

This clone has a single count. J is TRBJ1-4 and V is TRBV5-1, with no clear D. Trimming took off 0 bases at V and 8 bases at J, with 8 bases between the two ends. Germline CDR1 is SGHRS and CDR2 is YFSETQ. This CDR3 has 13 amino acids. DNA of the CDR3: TGCGCCAGCAGCTTGGCCATGGACGAAAAACTGTTTTTT. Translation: CASSLAMDEKLFF.

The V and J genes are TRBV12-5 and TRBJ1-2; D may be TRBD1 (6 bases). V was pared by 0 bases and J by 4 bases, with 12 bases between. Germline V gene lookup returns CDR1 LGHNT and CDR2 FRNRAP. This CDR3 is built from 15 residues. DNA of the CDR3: TGTGCTAGTGGTTTGGTAGGAGGGGGGAGCTATGGCTACACCTTC. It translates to CASGLVGGGSYGYTF.

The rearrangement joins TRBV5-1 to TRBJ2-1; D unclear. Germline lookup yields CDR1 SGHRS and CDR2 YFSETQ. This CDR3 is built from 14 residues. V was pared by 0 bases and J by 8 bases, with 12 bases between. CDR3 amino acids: CASSLAEVGHEQFF. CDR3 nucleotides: TGCGCCAGCAGCTTGGCCGAGGTAGGCCATGAGCAGTTCTTC.

CDR3 sequence (DNA): TGTGCCAGCAGTTTAATACAGGGAAGCGAGCAGTACTTC. Translation gives CASSLIQGSEQYF. V is TRBV27 and J is TRBJ2-7, with D possibly TRBD1 on 6 matching bases. Per germline, CDR1 MNHEY and CDR2 SMNVEV (reference sequence). Trimming cost V 2 bases and J 6 bases, with 11 bases left between them. The CDR3 has 13 residues.

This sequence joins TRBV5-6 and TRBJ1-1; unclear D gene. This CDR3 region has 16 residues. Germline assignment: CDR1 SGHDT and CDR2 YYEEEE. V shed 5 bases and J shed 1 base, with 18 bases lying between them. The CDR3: CASRAWVGRQNTEAFF. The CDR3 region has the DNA TGTGCCAGCAGAGCTTGGGTCGGGAGACAGAACACTGAAGCTTTCTTT. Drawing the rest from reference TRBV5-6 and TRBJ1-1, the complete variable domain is DAGVTQSPTHLIKTRGQQVTLRCSPKSGHDTVSWYQQALGQGPQFIFQYYEEEERQRGNFPDRFSGHQFPNYSSELNVNALLLGDSALYLCASRAWVGRQNTEAFFGQGTRLTVV.

The CDR3 coding sequence is TGTGCCAGCAGTTTTTCCCCATTGGGCAATCAGCCCCAGCATTTT. This gives the protein CASSFSPLGNQPQHF. The rearrangement uses TRBV28 and TRBJ1-5; D is undetermined. The V and J ends lost 3 bases and 2 bases respectively, with 11 bases between them. CDR3 length: 15 residues. Germline V gene data show CDR1 as MDHEN and CDR2 as SYDVKM.

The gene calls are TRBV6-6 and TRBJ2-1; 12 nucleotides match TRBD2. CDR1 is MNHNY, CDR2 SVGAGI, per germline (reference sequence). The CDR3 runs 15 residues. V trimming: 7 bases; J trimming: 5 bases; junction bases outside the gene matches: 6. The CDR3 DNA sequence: TGTGCCAGCAAGGGGAGACTAGCGGGAGACAATGAGCAGTTCTTC. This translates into CASKGRLAGDNEQFF.

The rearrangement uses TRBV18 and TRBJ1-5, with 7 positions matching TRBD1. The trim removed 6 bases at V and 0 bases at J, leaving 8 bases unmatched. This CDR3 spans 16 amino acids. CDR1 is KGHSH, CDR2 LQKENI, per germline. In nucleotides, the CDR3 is TGTGCCAGCTCCACCGACAGGGAAGTTAGCAATCAGCCCCAGCATTTT. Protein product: CASSTDREVSNQPQHF. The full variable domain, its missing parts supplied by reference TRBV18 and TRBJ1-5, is NAGVMQNPRHLVRRRGQEARLRCSPMKGHSHVYWYRQLPEEGLKFMVYLQKENIIDESGMPKERFSAEFPKEGPSILRIQQVVRGDSAAYFCASSTDREVSNQPQHFGDGTRLSIL.

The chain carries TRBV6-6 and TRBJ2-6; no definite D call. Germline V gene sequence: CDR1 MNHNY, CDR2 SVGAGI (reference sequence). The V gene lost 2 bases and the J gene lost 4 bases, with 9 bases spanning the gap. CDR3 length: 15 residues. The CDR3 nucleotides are TGTGCCAGCAGTTACCCCGATCCCGGGGCCAACGTCCTGACTTTC. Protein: CASSYPDPGANVLTF.

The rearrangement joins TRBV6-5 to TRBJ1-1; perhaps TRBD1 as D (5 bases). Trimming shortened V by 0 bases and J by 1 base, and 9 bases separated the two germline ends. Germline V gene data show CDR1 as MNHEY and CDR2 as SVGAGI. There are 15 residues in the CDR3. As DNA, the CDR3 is TGTGCCAGCAGTTACTCGTGGACACCGAACACTGAAGCTTTCTTT. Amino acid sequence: CASSYSWTPNTEAFF.

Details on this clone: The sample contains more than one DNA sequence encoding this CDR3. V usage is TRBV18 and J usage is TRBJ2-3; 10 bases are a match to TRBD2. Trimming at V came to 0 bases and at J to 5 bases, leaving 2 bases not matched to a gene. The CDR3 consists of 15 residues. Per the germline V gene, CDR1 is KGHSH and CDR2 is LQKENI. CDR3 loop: CASSPPSGRGDTQYF. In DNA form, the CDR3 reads TGTGCCAGCTCACCACCCAGCGGGAGGGGAGATACGCAGTATTTT. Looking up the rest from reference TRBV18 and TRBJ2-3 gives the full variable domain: NAGVMQNPRHLVRRRGQEARLRCSPMKGHSHVYWYRQLPEEGLKFMVYLQKENIIDESGMPKERFSAEFPKEGPSILRIQQVVRGDSAAYFCASSPPSGRGDTQYFGPGTRLTVL.

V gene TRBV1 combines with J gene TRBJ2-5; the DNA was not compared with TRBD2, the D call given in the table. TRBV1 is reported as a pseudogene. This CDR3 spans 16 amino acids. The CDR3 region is CTSSHPMWVTGETQYF. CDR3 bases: TGCACCAGCAGCCACCCGATGTGGGTTACGGGGGAGACCCAGTACTTC.

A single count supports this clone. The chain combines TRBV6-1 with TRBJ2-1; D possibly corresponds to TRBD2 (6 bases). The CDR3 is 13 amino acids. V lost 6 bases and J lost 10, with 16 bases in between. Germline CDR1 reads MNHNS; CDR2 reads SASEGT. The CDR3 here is CASRVGTSLEQFF. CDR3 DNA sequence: TGTGCCAGCAGGGTTGGGACTTCACTAGAGCAGTTCTTC.

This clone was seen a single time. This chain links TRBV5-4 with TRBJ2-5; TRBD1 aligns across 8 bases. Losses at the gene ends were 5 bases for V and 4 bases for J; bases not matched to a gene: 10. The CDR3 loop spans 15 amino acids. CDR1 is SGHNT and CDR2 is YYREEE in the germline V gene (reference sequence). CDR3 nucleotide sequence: TGTGCCAGCAGACCGAGCCGGACAGGGCCAGAGACCCAGTACTTC. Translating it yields CASRPSRTGPETQYF.